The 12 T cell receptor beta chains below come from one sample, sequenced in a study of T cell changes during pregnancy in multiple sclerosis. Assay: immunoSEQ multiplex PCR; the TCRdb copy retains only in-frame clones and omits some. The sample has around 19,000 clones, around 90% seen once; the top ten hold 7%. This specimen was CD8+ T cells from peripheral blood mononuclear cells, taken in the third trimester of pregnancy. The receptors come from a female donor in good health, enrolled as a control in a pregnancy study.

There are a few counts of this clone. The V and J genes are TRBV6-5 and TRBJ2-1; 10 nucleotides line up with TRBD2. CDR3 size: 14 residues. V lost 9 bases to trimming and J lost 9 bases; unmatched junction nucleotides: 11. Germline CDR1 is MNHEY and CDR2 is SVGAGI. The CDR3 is CASSHTSGVREQFF. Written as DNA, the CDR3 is TGTGCCAGTTCACATACTAGCGGGGTCCGTGAGCAGTTCTTC.

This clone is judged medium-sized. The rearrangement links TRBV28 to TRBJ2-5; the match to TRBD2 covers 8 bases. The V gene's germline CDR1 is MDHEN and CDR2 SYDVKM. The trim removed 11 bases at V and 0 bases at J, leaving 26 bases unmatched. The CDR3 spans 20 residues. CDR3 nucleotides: TGTGCCGGTAAAAGGACGGTTAAACATTCTAGCGGGTCGTACCAAGAGACCCAGTACTTC. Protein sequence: CAGKRTVKHSSGSYQETQYF.

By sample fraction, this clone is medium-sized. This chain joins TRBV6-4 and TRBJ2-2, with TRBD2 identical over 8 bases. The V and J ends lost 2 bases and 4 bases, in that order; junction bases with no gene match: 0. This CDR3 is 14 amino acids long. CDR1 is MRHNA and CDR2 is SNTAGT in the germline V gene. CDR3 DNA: TGTGCCAGCAGTGACGGGACTAGCACCGGGGAGCTGTTTTTT. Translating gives CASSDGTSTGELFF.

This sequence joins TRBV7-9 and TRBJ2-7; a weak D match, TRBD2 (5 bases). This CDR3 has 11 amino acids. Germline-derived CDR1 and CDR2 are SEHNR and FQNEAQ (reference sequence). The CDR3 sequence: CSLGEIYEQYF. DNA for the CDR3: TGTTCCCTCGGGGAGATCTACGAGCAGTACTTC.

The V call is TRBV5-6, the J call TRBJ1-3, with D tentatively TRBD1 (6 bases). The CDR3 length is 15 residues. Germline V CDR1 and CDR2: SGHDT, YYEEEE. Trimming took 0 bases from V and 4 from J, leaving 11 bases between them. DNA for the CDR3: TGTGCCAGCAGCTTGGGTGGGACAAAAGGAAACACCATATATTTT. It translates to CASSLGGTKGNTIYF.

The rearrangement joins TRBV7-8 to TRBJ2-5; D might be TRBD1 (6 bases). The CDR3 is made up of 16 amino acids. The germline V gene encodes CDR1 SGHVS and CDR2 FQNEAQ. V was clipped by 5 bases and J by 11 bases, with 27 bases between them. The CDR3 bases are TGTGCCAGCAGCGAAACCGCCGGGGCAGGGGCGCCCCCTCAGTACTTC. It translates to CASSETAGAGAPPQYF. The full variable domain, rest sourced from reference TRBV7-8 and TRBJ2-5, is GAGVSQSPRYKVAKRGQDVALRCDPISGHVSLFWYQQALGQGPEFLTYFQNEAQLDKSGLPSDRFFAERPEGSVSTLKIQRTQQEDSAVYLCASSETAGAGAPPQYFGPGTRLLVL.

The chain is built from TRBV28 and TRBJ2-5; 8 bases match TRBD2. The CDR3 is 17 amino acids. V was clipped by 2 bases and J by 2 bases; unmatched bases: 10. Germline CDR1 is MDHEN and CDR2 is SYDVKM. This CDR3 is CASSLEAPGGTQETQYF. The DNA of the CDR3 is TGTGCCAGCAGTTTAGAGGCCCCGGGAGGGACTCAAGAGACCCAGTACTTC.

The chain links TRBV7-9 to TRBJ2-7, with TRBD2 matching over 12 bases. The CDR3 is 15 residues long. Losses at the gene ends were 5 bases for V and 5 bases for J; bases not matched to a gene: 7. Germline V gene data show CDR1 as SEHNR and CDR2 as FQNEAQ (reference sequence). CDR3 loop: CASSPSGLAGNEQYF. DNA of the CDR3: TGTGCCAGCAGCCCCTCGGGACTAGCGGGCAACGAGCAGTACTTC.

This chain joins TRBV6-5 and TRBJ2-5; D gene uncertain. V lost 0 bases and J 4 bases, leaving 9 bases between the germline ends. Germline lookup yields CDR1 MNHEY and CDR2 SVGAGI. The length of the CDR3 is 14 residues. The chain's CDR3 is CASSYSENGETQYF. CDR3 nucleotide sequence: TGTGCCAGCAGTTACTCGGAGAATGGAGAGACCCAGTACTTC.

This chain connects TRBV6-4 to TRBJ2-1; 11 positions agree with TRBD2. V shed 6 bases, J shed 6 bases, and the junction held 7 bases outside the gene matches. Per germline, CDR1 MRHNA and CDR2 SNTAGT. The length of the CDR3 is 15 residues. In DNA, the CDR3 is TGTGCCAGCAGCGAACTAGCGGGAGTCAGCAATGAGCAGTTCTTC. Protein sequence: CASSELAGVSNEQFF.

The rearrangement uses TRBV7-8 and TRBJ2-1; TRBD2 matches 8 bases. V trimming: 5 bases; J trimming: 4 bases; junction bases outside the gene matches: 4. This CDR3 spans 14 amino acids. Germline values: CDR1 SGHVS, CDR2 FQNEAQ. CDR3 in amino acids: CASSVGGGYNEQFF. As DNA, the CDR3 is TGTGCCAGCAGCGTCGGCGGGGGGTACAATGAGCAGTTCTTC.

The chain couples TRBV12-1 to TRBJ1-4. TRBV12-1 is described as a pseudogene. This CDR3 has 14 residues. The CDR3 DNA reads TGTGCCAGCAGCGCGCGGCGGGGGATGGAGAAACTGTTTTTT. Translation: CASSARRGMEKLFF.